The 32 T cell receptor beta chains in this list originate from one sample, sequenced in a study of read filtering for tumor transcriptome and immune sequencing. The library was built from roughly 400 ng RNA with molecular barcoded adaptors for alpha/delta and beta/gamma chains. Each CDR3 protein is one row after TCRdb ran MiXCR on the reads. The sample has 35,000 to 40,000 distinct CDR3 sequences, about an eighth seen once. Sample: a population of CD138-negative cells sorted from bone marrow. Receptors originate from a donor at least 40 years old with multiple myeloma.

This clonotype was recorded at least ten times. The chain is built from TRBV12-3 or TRBV12-4 and TRBJ2-7; 12 nucleotides agree with TRBD2. V was pared by 2 bases and J by 1 base, with 6 bases of the junction left unmatched. The CDR3 is 17 residues long. This CDR3 reads CASSLLAGGPSSYEQYF. The CDR3 region has the DNA TGTGCCAGCAGTTTACTAGCGGGAGGGCCCTCGTCCTACGAGCAGTACTTC.

This clonotype came up many times. This chain uses TRBV24-1 with TRBJ2-1; 8 bases match TRBD1. CDR1 is KGHDR and CDR2 is SFDVKD in the germline V gene. The CDR3 sequence is 16 residues long. J was trimmed by 3 bases and V by 3 bases; bases with no gene match: 6. The CDR3 loop is CATSDTTGAHYNEQFF. The CDR3 DNA is TGTGCCACCAGTGATACGACAGGGGCGCACTACAATGAGCAGTTCTTC.

As to this clonotype: A much larger clone differs by one base, so this may be a read error. The chain joins TRBV20-1 to TRBJ1-1, with D maybe TRBD1 (6 bases). V shed 6 bases and J shed 0 bases, with 17 bases lying between them. This CDR3 comprises 15 residues. Germline CDR1 DFQATT, CDR2 SNEGSKA (reference sequence). The CDR3 loop reads CSAPDRRGMNTEAFF. The CDR3 DNA is TGCAGTGCCCCCGACAGGAGAGGGATGAACACTGAAGCTTTCTTT.

This clonotype was seen repeatedly, ten times or more. Germline and junction disagree at one end, which may indicate a read error. The chain couples TRBV4-3 to TRBJ2-7; 11 positions match TRBD2. This CDR3 has 15 residues. The germline gives CDR1 LGHNA, CDR2 YSLEER. The CDR3 nucleotides read TGCGCCAGCAGCCAACTAGCGGGAGGTACCTACGAGCAGTGCTTC. This encodes CASSQLAGGTYEQCF.

The sample holds many counts of this clonotype. The rearrangement joins TRBV20-1 to TRBJ2-3; D might be TRBD2 (6 bases). The CDR3 is 11 amino acids. CDR1 and CDR2 from the germline V gene are DFQATT and SNEGSKA (reference sequence). Trimming stripped 8 bases from V and 4 bases from J, with 10 bases between. The chain's CDR3 is CSFTGADTQYF. In DNA form, the CDR3 reads TGCAGTTTTACGGGGGCAGATACGCAGTATTTT.

Many counts were recorded for this clonotype. This chain joins TRBV12-3 or TRBV12-4 and TRBJ1-3; D is possibly TRBD1 (5 bases). This CDR3 spans 14 amino acids. The V end lost 3 bases, the J end lost 4 bases, and 10 bases lay between the germline ends. This chain's CDR3 is CASSLAGSGNTIYF. The CDR3 nucleotides are TGTGCCAGCAGTTTGGCAGGGTCGGGAAACACCATATATTTT.

Only a few counts were recorded for this clonotype. The chain carries TRBV30 and TRBJ2-1, with D possibly matching TRBD2 (5 bases). The V end was cut by 2 bases, the J end by 8 bases, with 7 bases between. The CDR3 loop spans 11 amino acids. Germline V gene data show CDR1 as GTSNPN and CDR2 as SVGIG (reference sequence). CDR3 sequence reads: CAWSSSYEQFF. CDR3 in DNA: TGTGCCTGGAGTTCTAGCTATGAGCAGTTCTTC.

In its sample, this clonotype was seen many times. The chain combines TRBV4-1 with TRBJ2-7; 8 bases fit TRBD2. V shed 4 bases and J 7 bases; nucleotides not matched to a gene: 9. The CDR3 is made up of 14 amino acids. Germline V gene sequence: CDR1 MGHRA, CDR2 YSYEKL. The CDR3, as DNA: TGCGCCAGCAGCCCCAGAGGAGCGGGAGTTGAGCAGTACTTC. Residues: CASSPRGAGVEQYF.

The genes are TRBV20-1 and TRBJ1-5, with 8 bases that match TRBD1. The CDR3 covers 12 residues. V shed 6 bases and J 7 bases; nucleotides not matched to a gene: 5. Germline CDR1 reads DFQATT; CDR2 reads SNEGSKA (reference sequence). The CDR3 DNA follows: TGCAGTGCACTGGGACAGGACCAGCCCCAGCATTTT. Amino acids: CSALGQDQPQHF.

In this sample, this clonotype turned up many times. The chain combines TRBV2 with TRBJ2-3, with D possibly matching TRBD2 (5 bases). With 6 bases removed from V and 5 bases from J, the gap between germline ends came to 18 bases. Germline assignment: CDR1 SNHLY and CDR2 FYNNEI. There are 15 residues in the CDR3. CDR3 nucleotides: TGTGCCAGCAGCGACGTCCAAGCGGCTATAGATACGCAGTATTTT. Translation: CASSDVQAAIDTQYF.

This clonotype was recorded once. This may be a read error: a much more frequent sequence differs by one nucleotide. This rearrangement joins TRBV29-1 to TRBJ2-2; the D gene is possibly TRBD1 (6 bases). CDR1 is SQVTM and CDR2 is ANQGSEA in the germline V gene. The CDR3 is 13 amino acids. This CDR3 reads CGVGRGDTGELFF. The DNA of the CDR3 is TGCGGCGTTGGCAGGGGAGACACCGGGGAGCTGTTTTTT.

The sample holds many counts of this clonotype. The rearrangement joins TRBV27 to TRBJ2-4; TRBD1 might be the D (6 bases). The CDR3 totals 16 residues. V gave up 5 bases and J gave up 0 bases, with 14 bases separating them. Germline V CDR1 and CDR2: MNHEY, SMNVEV (reference sequence). CDR3 nucleotide sequence: TGTGCCAGCAGTCTGGGGACACCGAAAGCCAAAAACATTCAGTACTTC. As protein: CASSLGTPKAKNIQYF.

The rearrangement joins TRBV12-3 or TRBV12-4 to TRBJ2-1, with TRBD1 identical over 9 bases. J lost 2 bases, V lost 6 bases, and 8 bases had no gene match. The CDR3 loop spans 16 amino acids. This CDR3 is CASRTTGTGTYNEQFF. CDR3 sequence (DNA): TGTGCCAGCAGGACCACCGGGACAGGGACCTACAATGAGCAGTTCTTC.

A note on this clonotype: Being one base from a much bigger clone, this may be a read error. This chain's CDR3 is CSAPAPGFNYGYAF. The CDR3 DNA reads TGCAGTGCCCCGGCCCCAGGGTTTAACTATGGCTACGCCTTC. The chain couples TRBV20-1 to TRBJ1-2, with D perhaps TRBD1 (5 bases). The CDR3 runs 14 residues. Germline-derived CDR1 and CDR2 are DFQATT and SNEGSKA (reference sequence).

This clonotype has ten or more counts. One junction end does not reproduce the germline sequence, and a read error may be involved. The chain uses TRBV5-1 and TRBJ2-7, with TRBD1 matching over 12 bases. The germline CDR1 and CDR2 sequences are SGHRS and YFSETQ. The CDR3 totals 14 residues. The CDR3 DNA sequence: TGCGGCAGCAGCTCGGGACAGGGGGCCAACGAGCAGTACTTC. It codes for CGSSSGQGANEQYF.

This clonotype was seen repeatedly, ten times or more. The chain carries TRBV29-1 and TRBJ2-7; tentatively, D is TRBD1 (6 bases). This CDR3 contains 13 residues. The germline V and J ends were trimmed by 4 bases and 7 bases, with 17 bases remaining between them. Germline V gives CDR1 SQVTM, CDR2 ANQGSEA. CDR3 in amino acids: CSVGTDLGGEQYF. The CDR3 bases are TGCAGCGTTGGCACCGACCTAGGGGGAGAGCAGTACTTC.

The table lists this clonotype with a few counts. A much larger clone differs by one base, so this may be a read error. This chain links TRBV5-1 with TRBJ2-3; 8 bases map to TRBD2. The CDR3 sequence is 16 residues long. The V gene end was trimmed by 7 bases and the J gene end by 4 bases; junction bases not matched to a gene: 14. Germline lookup yields CDR1 SGHRS and CDR2 YFSETQ. CDR3 nucleotide sequence: TGCGCCAGCCGCCCTGGGGCGGGGGGCGCATCAGATACGCAGTATTTT. It is translated as CASRPGAGGASDTQYF.

V usage is TRBV6-5 and J usage is TRBJ1-3, with unresolved D. Germline-derived CDR1 and CDR2 are MNHEY and SVGAGI. This CDR3 comprises 15 residues. Trimming stripped 6 bases from V and 0 bases from J, with 12 bases between. For the CDR3, the DNA is TGTGCCAGCAGCCCCGACACTTACTCTGGAAACACCATATATTTT. The encoded protein is CASSPDTYSGNTIYF.

This clonotype was seen at least ten times. The CDR3 bases are TGTGCCAGCAGCATCTTACCCGGGACTAGCGGCGCGAACACCGGGGAGCTGTTTTTT. Amino acid sequence: CASSILPGTSGANTGELFF. The J gene is TRBJ2-2, the V gene TRBV11-1, with 11 bases fitting TRBD2. The trim removed 5 bases at V and 0 bases at J, leaving 11 bases unmatched. Per germline, CDR1 SGHAT and CDR2 FQDESV (reference sequence). The CDR3 has 19 residues.

This clonotype was seen a handful of times. This sequence joins TRBV7-9 and TRBJ1-2; 8 bases are shared with TRBD1. Germline V CDR1 and CDR2: SEHNR, FQNEAQ (reference sequence). The CDR3 sequence is 15 residues long. Trimming cost V 5 bases and J 7 bases; bases outside gene matches: 12. This CDR3 reads CASSTYFSGGSGYTF. CDR3 bases: TGTGCCAGCAGCACATACTTCTCAGGGGGCTCTGGCTACACCTTC.

There are many counts of this clonotype. This chain joins TRBV27 and TRBJ2-1; no firm D call. The germline V and J ends were trimmed by 4 bases and 3 bases, with 1 base remaining between them. Germline values: CDR1 MNHEY, CDR2 SMNVEV (reference sequence). The CDR3 loop spans 11 amino acids. The CDR3 here is CASSYYNEQFF. For the CDR3, the DNA is TGTGCCAGCAGTTACTACAATGAGCAGTTCTTC.

This clonotype was recorded many times. This rearrangement joins TRBV28 to TRBJ2-7; D might be TRBD2 (6 bases). Trimming cost V 10 bases and J 3 bases, with 13 bases left between them. Per germline, CDR1 MDHEN and CDR2 SYDVKM. There are 12 residues in the CDR3. CDR3 in amino acids: CATGGDLYEQYF. As DNA, the CDR3 is TGTGCCACCGGGGGAGACCTCTACGAGCAGTACTTC.

This clonotype has ten or more counts. This chain connects TRBV11-2 to TRBJ2-7; 9 bases agree with TRBD2. V shed 6 bases, J shed 2 bases, and the junction held 5 bases outside the gene matches. The CDR3 runs to 14 residues. Germline V gene data show CDR1 as SGHAT and CDR2 as FQNNGV. The CDR3 region has the DNA TGTGCCAGCAGGATAAGCGGGAGGACCTACGAGCAGTACTTC. Translation: CASRISGRTYEQYF.

This clonotype was counted ten times or more. This sequence joins TRBV12-3 or TRBV12-4 and TRBJ2-6; D perhaps matches TRBD1 (5 bases). The V end was cut by 6 bases, the J end by 4 bases, with 7 bases between. The length of the CDR3 is 13 residues. The CDR3 sequence: CASSYRGANVLTF. DNA for the CDR3: TGTGCCAGCAGCTACAGGGGGGCCAACGTCCTGACTTTC.

This clonotype has a count of ten or more. The chain recombines TRBV24-1 with TRBJ2-2, with D perhaps matching TRBD1 or TRBD2 (5 bases each). Germline V gene sequence: CDR1 KGHDR, CDR2 SFDVKD. V was cut by 0 bases and J by 6 bases, with 13 bases left in between. The CDR3 sequence is 16 residues long. CDR3 region: CATSDLQYGTSGELFF. As DNA, the CDR3 is TGTGCCACCAGTGATTTGCAGTACGGGACGTCCGGGGAGCTGTTTTTT.

This clonotype was counted at least ten times. The chain has TRBV7-2 and TRBJ2-6; D call uncertain. Germline V lookup: CDR1 SGHTA, CDR2 FQGNSA. CDR3 length: 16 amino acids. V was clipped by 2 bases and J by 0 bases, with 8 bases between them. For the CDR3, the DNA is TGTGCCAGCAGCTTAAGAGGCGGCTCTGGGGCCAACGTCCTGACTTTC. This gives the protein CASSLRGGSGANVLTF.

Many counts were recorded for this clonotype. This sequence joins TRBV7-2 and TRBJ2-1; 9 bases map to TRBD2. J lost 4 bases, V lost 3 bases, and 7 bases had no gene match. Germline values: CDR1 SGHTA, CDR2 FQGNSA. The CDR3 runs 16 residues. The CDR3: CASSFAPSGVYNEQFF. The DNA for the CDR3 is TGTGCCAGCAGCTTTGCCCCTAGCGGGGTATACAATGAGCAGTTCTTC.

Many counts were recorded for this clonotype. This sequence joins TRBV5-1 and TRBJ2-7; D is unclear. The CDR3 totals 16 residues. Per the germline V gene, CDR1 is SGHRS and CDR2 is YFSETQ. The V and J ends lost 0 bases and 0 bases respectively, with 13 bases between them. The CDR3 here is CASSLAGFGASYEQYF. For the CDR3, the DNA is TGCGCCAGCAGCTTGGCCGGATTTGGTGCCTCCTACGAGCAGTACTTC.

As concerns this clonotype: Possible read error: a much larger clone is one base away. The chain is built from TRBV20-1 and TRBJ2-7; 9 positions agree with TRBD1. The length of the CDR3 is 15 residues. Germline V CDR1 and CDR2: DFQATT, SNEGSKA (reference sequence). DNA of the CDR3: TGCAGTGCTAGGGGCATCTTGGACAGGGGCCACGAGCAGCACTTC. The encoded protein is CSARGILDRGHEQHF.

This clonotype was seen repeatedly, ten times or more. This sequence joins TRBV28 and TRBJ2-7, with 8 nucleotides matching TRBD2. The germline gives CDR1 MDHEN, CDR2 SYDVKM. The CDR3 is 16 residues long. With V trimmed by 6 bases and J by 5 bases, 15 bases remained unmatched. CDR3 in amino acids: CASSLGRTSRSHEQYF. The CDR3 DNA sequence: TGTGCCAGCAGCTTGGGCCGGACTAGCCGTAGCCACGAGCAGTACTTC.

The rearrangement uses TRBV19 and TRBJ2-3, with D perhaps matching TRBD2 (5 bases). Per germline, CDR1 LNHDA and CDR2 SQIVND (reference sequence). The CDR3 runs 13 residues. Trimming shortened V by 4 bases and J by 0 bases, and 5 bases separated the two germline ends. The CDR3 DNA reads TGTGCCAGTAGTAGCGGGAGCACAGATACGCAGTATTTT. This codes for CASSSGSTDTQYF. Combining the CDR3 with reference TRBV19 and TRBJ2-3 gives the whole variable domain DGGITQSPKYLFRKEGQNVTLSCEQNLNHDAMYWYRQDPGQGLRLIYYSQIVNDFQKGDIAEGYSVSREKKESFPLTVTSAQKNPTAFYLCASSSGSTDTQYFGPGTRLTVL.

This clonotype was observed at least ten times. V and J are TRBV29-1 and TRBJ2-4; D remains unclear. The CDR3 covers 13 residues. The V and J ends lost 5 bases and 0 bases respectively, with 8 bases between them. Germline V gene sequence: CDR1 SQVTM, CDR2 ANQGSEA. The CDR3 protein is CSVLDLAKNIQYF. The CDR3 DNA is TGCAGCGTTTTGGACCTAGCCAAAAACATTCAGTACTTC.